These 31 T cell receptor beta chains were all obtained from the same sample, sequenced in a study of T cell responses to AZD1222 COVID-19 vaccine (dated by TCRdb to the early 2020s). Interpreted using the paper, the time point label stands for: baseline before first vaccination. The library was made by the immunoSEQ multiplex PCR assay. This is the immuneACCESS table as TCRdb keeps it, with only in-frame sequences that have V and J called. A part of the clones is gone; compared with another copy, unresolved V genes explain less than half, and the rest is unexplained. This sample gives fewer than 150,000 clones in total; more than 75% of them show up just once. The top ten constitute about 1.2% of the sample. The sequences come from peripheral blood, collected on day 0 of AZD1222 vaccination. The source is an adult in good health.

This clone was found once. The chain carries TRBV6-5 and TRBJ2-7, with 8 bases lining up with TRBD2. The germline V gene has CDR1 MNHEY and CDR2 SVGAGI. V lost 10 bases and J lost 1; bases outside the gene matches: 9. The CDR3 consists of 14 residues. The CDR3 coding sequence is TGTGCCACCCGGGGGGGAGCCCTATCCTACGAGCAGTACTTC. It yields the protein CATRGGALSYEQYF.

This chain links TRBV7-2 with TRBJ1-6; weak D call: TRBD1 (5 bases). V lost 1 base to trimming and J lost 10 bases, with 14 bases between them. This CDR3 is built from 15 residues. Germline V gene lookup returns CDR1 SGHTA and CDR2 FQGNSA. The CDR3 nucleotides read TGTGCCAGCAGCTTAGGAGTGGGTGAGGGGTCACCCCTCCACTTT. Encoded protein: CASSLGVGEGSPLHF.

This clone was seen more than once but under ten times. The chain combines TRBV19 with TRBJ1-2, with D possibly being TRBD1 (6 bases). The germline CDR1 and CDR2 sequences are LNHDA and SQIVND (reference sequence). The CDR3 has 15 amino acids. Trimming pared 7 bases from V and 4 bases from J, leaving 19 bases between. CDR3 amino acids: CASNPGAVGTYGYTF. CDR3 nucleotide sequence: TGTGCCAGTAATCCGGGGGCTGTTGGGACCTATGGCTACACCTTC.

The chain has TRBV19 and TRBJ1-5, with D maybe TRBD1 (6 bases). This CDR3 has 14 residues. V dropped 3 bases and J dropped 3 bases, with 9 bases sitting between them. Germline lookup yields CDR1 LNHDA and CDR2 SQIVND (reference sequence). The CDR3 coding sequence is TGTGCCAGTAGTATCGGACAGCTCAATCAGCCCCAGCATTTT. This translates into CASSIGQLNQPQHF. Drawing the rest from reference TRBV19 and TRBJ1-5, the complete variable domain is DGGITQSPKYLFRKEGQNVTLSCEQNLNHDAMYWYRQDPGQGLRLIYYSQIVNDFQKGDIAEGYSVSREKKESFPLTVTSAQKNPTAFYLCASSIGQLNQPQHFGDGTRLSIL.

This chain connects TRBV4-1 to TRBJ1-1; 10 nucleotides agree with TRBD1. Germline V gives CDR1 MGHRA, CDR2 YSYEKL. V gave up 4 bases and J gave up 7 bases; unmatched junction bases: 3. The CDR3 runs to 13 residues. CDR3 coding DNA: TGCGCCAGCAGCCCCGACAGGGGGCGTGAAGCTTTCTTT. It is translated as CASSPDRGREAFF.

This clone has a single count. The chain has TRBV27 and TRBJ2-1, with no clear D. Germline V gene sequence: CDR1 MNHEY, CDR2 SMNVEV (reference sequence). The CDR3 consists of 14 residues. V lost 3 bases, J lost 2 bases, and 8 bases lay in between. DNA for the CDR3: TGTGCCAGCAGTTTGTGGAACACCTACAATGAGCAGTTCTTC. Translation: CASSLWNTYNEQFF.

The gene calls are TRBV10-1 and TRBJ2-6; D is undetermined. V shed 3 bases and J shed 4 bases, with 7 bases lying between them. This CDR3 has 14 residues. Germline V lookup: CDR1 WNHNN, CDR2 SYGVQD (reference sequence). In DNA, the CDR3 is TGCGCCAGCAGTGATGGGGTAGGGGCCAACGTCCTGACTTTC. Amino acids: CASSDGVGANVLTF.

The V call is TRBV6-5, the J call TRBJ1-5; D gene unclear. V was cut by 2 bases and J by 5 bases, with 7 bases left in between. The CDR3 spans 13 residues. CDR1 MNHEY and CDR2 SVGAGI come from the germline V gene. CDR3 in amino acids: CASSYGQYQPQHF. For the CDR3, the DNA is TGTGCCAGCAGTTACGGGCAATATCAGCCCCAGCATTTT.

The chain is built from TRBV4-2 and TRBJ1-5, with TRBD1 matching 7 bases. Germline-derived CDR1 and CDR2 are LGHNA and YNFKEQ. The CDR3 loop spans 14 amino acids. The J segment lost 4 bases and the V segment lost 1 base, leaving 1 base of the junction unmatched. The CDR3: CASSQVRGNQPQHF. DNA of the CDR3: TGTGCCAGCAGCCAAGTCAGGGGGAATCAGCCCCAGCATTTT.

This clone is a singleton in its sample. V gene TRBV19 combines with J gene TRBJ1-2; D remains unclear. Trimming stripped 1 base from V and 5 bases from J, with 5 bases between. The CDR3 length is 12 residues. CDR1 and CDR2 (germline): LNHDA, SQIVND (reference sequence). DNA for the CDR3: TGTGCCAGTAGTATAGGACGGTATGGCTACACCTTC. Translation gives CASSIGRYGYTF. Full variable domain (rest looked up from reference TRBV19 and TRBJ1-2): DGGITQSPKYLFRKEGQNVTLSCEQNLNHDAMYWYRQDPGQGLRLIYYSQIVNDFQKGDIAEGYSVSREKKESFPLTVTSAQKNPTAFYLCASSIGRYGYTFGSGTRLTVV.

This clone came up a few times. This CDR3 is CASSVVAAGNTIYF. CDR3 nucleotides: TGTGCCAGCAGCGTAGTAGCGGCCGGAAACACCATATATTTT. The chain combines TRBV9 with TRBJ1-3; no clear D gene. The CDR3 runs 14 residues. Germline V gene sequence: CDR1 SGDLS, CDR2 YYNGEE. The V end was cut by 0 bases, the J end by 4 bases, with 8 bases between.

This chain uses TRBV5-1 with TRBJ2-7; the match to TRBD1 covers 9 bases. Germline V gene lookup returns CDR1 SGHRS and CDR2 YFSETQ. The CDR3 extends over 15 amino acids. J gave up 4 bases and V 0 bases, and 5 bases lay outside the gene matches. The CDR3 is CASSLARDRVYEQYF. CDR3 bases: TGCGCCAGCAGCTTGGCCCGGGACAGGGTGTACGAGCAGTACTTC.

This rearrangement joins TRBV19 to TRBJ1-3; D perhaps matches TRBD1 (5 bases). Trimming pared 7 bases from V and 0 bases from J, leaving 13 bases between. The CDR3 has 15 residues. Germline assignment: CDR1 LNHDA and CDR2 SQIVND (reference sequence). CDR3 amino acids: CASTEGSLSGNTIYF. DNA of the CDR3: TGTGCCAGTACCGAGGGGAGCCTCTCTGGAAACACCATATATTTT.

The genes are TRBV3-1 (or the pseudogene TRBV3-2) and TRBJ1-6; D is uncertain. The CDR3 consists of 14 residues. Looked up from germline, CDR1 is LGHDT and CDR2 is YNNKEL (reference sequence). V lost 4 bases to trimming and J lost 11 bases, with 15 bases between them. The CDR3 sequence is CASSLRSRRTPLHF. DNA for the CDR3: TGTGCCAGCAGCCTCCGATCCCGGCGAACACCCCTCCACTTT.

This sequence joins TRBV4-2 and TRBJ1-2; 7 bases are a match to TRBD1. Trimming took 0 bases from V and 7 from J; bases not matched to a gene: 8. Per germline, CDR1 LGHNA and CDR2 YNFKEQ. The CDR3 has 15 amino acids. The CDR3 sequence: CASSQDRGGATGYTF. The CDR3 coding sequence is TGTGCCAGCAGCCAAGACCGAGGGGGCGCGACTGGCTACACCTTC.

For the CDR3, the DNA is TGTGCCAGCAGCCCCTGGGCCCTGGGGACTAATGAAAAACTGTTTTTT. This sequence encodes CASSPWALGTNEKLFF. The chain is built from TRBV5-8 and TRBJ1-4, with D uncertain. Germline CDR1 and CDR2: SGHTS and YDEGEE. Trimming took off 4 bases at V and 2 bases at J, with 15 bases between the two ends. CDR3 length equals 16 residues.

V and J are TRBV30 and TRBJ1-5; D gene unclear. The V end was cut by 2 bases, the J end by 3 bases, with 8 bases between. The CDR3 sequence is 13 residues long. From germline, CDR1 is GTSNPN and CDR2 SVGIG (reference sequence). The CDR3 DNA reads TGTGCCTGGAGTAGGGCGATCAATCAGCCCCAGCATTTT. It encodes CAWSRAINQPQHF.

The chain uses TRBV7-2 and TRBJ2-2; D gene uncertain. This CDR3 is built from 12 residues. Trimming pared 5 bases from V and 13 bases from J, leaving 14 bases between. Germline V CDR1 and CDR2: SGHTA, FQGNSA. The CDR3 here is CASSSRTPGLFF. CDR3 DNA sequence: TGTGCCAGCAGCAGCAGGACCCCCGGGCTGTTTTTT.

The chain carries TRBV6-4 and TRBJ1-2; 9 bases are shared with TRBD1. The CDR3 runs 14 residues. V dropped 3 bases and J dropped 8; count of bases not matched to a gene: 7. Germline V CDR1 and CDR2: MRHNA, SNTAGT. CDR3 amino acids: CASSENRGLGGYTF. The CDR3 DNA sequence: TGTGCCAGCAGTGAAAACAGGGGGCTCGGGGGCTACACCTTC.

The rearrangement joins TRBV5-6 to TRBJ2-7, with a possible D match to TRBD1 (6 bases). The germline V gene encodes CDR1 SGHDT and CDR2 YYEEEE. Deletions cut 5 bases from V and 3 bases from J, with 12 bases between. This CDR3 comprises 13 residues. Written as DNA, the CDR3 is TGTGCCAGCAGACCCAGGGGCGACTACGAGCAGTACTTC. Amino acids: CASRPRGDYEQYF.

CDR3 sequence reads: CASSSGQGNYEQYF. CDR3 nucleotide sequence: TGTGCCAGCAGCTCGGGCCAGGGTAACTACGAGCAGTACTTC. The gene calls are TRBV5-4 and TRBJ2-7; D is perhaps TRBD1 (5 bases). This CDR3 is 14 amino acids long. V lost 3 bases to trimming and J lost 3 bases, with 13 bases between them. The germline V gene encodes CDR1 SGHNT and CDR2 YYREEE (reference sequence).

The chain combines TRBV7-2 with TRBJ1-2; D uncertain. The length of the CDR3 is 12 residues. Looked up from germline, CDR1 is SGHTA and CDR2 is FQGNSA. The ends were cut back, 0 bases at V and 8 bases at J, with 7 bases in the middle. CDR3 bases: TGTGCCAGCAGCTTAGCCCCTCCCGGCTACACCTTC. It encodes CASSLAPPGYTF.

This chain uses TRBV6-5 with TRBJ1-4; no definite D call. This CDR3 is 15 amino acids long. The V end lost 6 bases, the J end lost 3 bases, and 14 bases lay between the germline ends. The V gene's germline CDR1 is MNHEY and CDR2 SVGAGI. This chain's CDR3 is CASSRGGLSNEKLFF. The CDR3 region has the DNA TGTGCCAGCAGCCGAGGAGGGCTATCTAATGAAAAACTGTTTTTT.

V usage is TRBV7-9 and J usage is TRBJ1-6; 8 nucleotides agree with TRBD1. Looked up from germline, CDR1 is SEHNR and CDR2 is FQNEAQ (reference sequence). The length of the CDR3 is 16 residues. The V gene end was trimmed by 5 bases and the J gene end by 6 bases; junction bases not matched to a gene: 9. In nucleotides, the CDR3 is TGTGCCAGCAGCCGATGGACAGGGAGGGTTAATTCACCCCTCCACTTT. Translating gives CASSRWTGRVNSPLHF. The full variable domain, with the rest looked up from reference TRBV7-9 and TRBJ1-6, is DTGVSQNPRHKITKRGQNVTFRCDPISEHNRLYWYRQTLGQGPEFLTYFQNEAQLEKSRLLSDRFSAERPKGSFSTLEIQRTEQGDSAMYLCASSRWTGRVNSPLHFGNGTRLTVT.

The chain carries TRBV5-1 and TRBJ1-1; no clear D gene. V lost 4 bases, J lost 0 bases, and 16 bases lay in between. The germline CDR1 and CDR2 sequences are SGHRS and YFSETQ. The CDR3 runs to 16 residues. The CDR3 sequence: CASSRYPEMVNTEAFF. Written as DNA, the CDR3 is TGCGCCAGCAGCCGGTACCCGGAGATGGTGAACACTGAAGCTTTCTTT.

This clone appeared a single time. The same CDR3 arises from other DNA sequences in this sample as well. The chain joins TRBV29-1 to TRBJ1-1; no firm D call. Per germline, CDR1 SQVTM and CDR2 ANQGSEA. Deletions cut 5 bases from V and 0 bases from J, with 13 bases between. The length of the CDR3 is 14 residues. DNA for the CDR3: TGCAGCGTTCGACACGGAGGGATGAACACTGAAGCTTTCTTT. Encoded protein: CSVRHGGMNTEAFF.

This chain connects TRBV18 to TRBJ2-5; tentatively, D is TRBD1 or TRBD2 (5 bases each). V was clipped by 3 bases and J by 1 base, with 9 bases between them. CDR1 and CDR2 from the germline V gene are KGHSH and LQKENI. CDR3 size: 14 residues. The DNA for the CDR3 is TGTGCCAGCTCACCTGGGGGTATCCAAGAGACCCAGTACTTC. Amino acid sequence: CASSPGGIQETQYF.

The CDR3 region is CASSGTTAKMNTEAFF. Written as DNA, the CDR3 is TGTGCCAGCAGCGGGACGACAGCCAAGATGAACACTGAAGCTTTCTTT. V usage is TRBV11-2 and J usage is TRBJ1-1; possibly TRBD1 for D (5 bases). The CDR3 is made up of 16 amino acids. Per germline, CDR1 SGHAT and CDR2 FQNNGV. With 5 bases removed from V and 0 bases from J, the gap between germline ends came to 16 bases.

DNA for the CDR3: TGCGCCAGCAACACGGGAGATACGCAGTATTTT. It specifies CASNTGDTQYF. The genes are TRBV5-1 and TRBJ2-3, with D unresolved. The CDR3 runs to 11 residues. Trimming pared 6 bases from V and 5 bases from J, leaving 7 bases between. Germline lookup yields CDR1 SGHRS and CDR2 YFSETQ.

The rearrangement links TRBV6-5 to TRBJ1-5; tentative D call: TRBD1 (6 bases). In germline, CDR1 is MNHEY, CDR2 SVGAGI. The V and J ends lost 6 bases and 4 bases respectively, with 13 bases between them. This CDR3 is built from 14 residues. The DNA for the CDR3 is TGTGCCAGCAGCACGATGGACAGAAATCAGCCCCAGCATTTT. Amino acid sequence: CASSTMDRNQPQHF.

The chain joins TRBV5-8 to TRBJ2-7; D not resolved. The CDR3 contains 15 residues. V shed 0 bases and J shed 3 bases, with 13 bases lying between them. Germline V gives CDR1 SGHTS, CDR2 YDEGEE. DNA of the CDR3: TGTGCCAGCAGCTTGGATTACGTGGCAGACTACGAGCAGTACTTC. Residues: CASSLDYVADYEQYF.